This T cell receptor (beta chain) was observed in a study of blood T cells in healthy people across ages. Then a second PCR, running about 6 to 12 cycles, was carried out with a sample-barcoded 5' primer and a J-beta primer mix. TCRdb re-called the 5' RACE reads through MiXCR, storing one row per CDR3 protein. The repertoire has some 1.4 million distinct CDR3 sequences, approximately 40% of them found once; the top ten carry 7.9%. V lost 1 base and J lost 13; bases outside the gene matches: 25. This CDR3 contains 18 residues. CDR1 is DFQATT, CDR2 SNEGSKA, per germline (reference sequence). This clonotype originated in a young woman in good health. The chain combines TRBV20-1 with TRBJ2-1, with 7 bases identical to TRBD2. Sequenced material: blood. DNA for the CDR3: TGCAGTGCTAGAGCTTGCGGCGGGGGTAACCCGAACCAAGAGACCCAGTTCTTC. It specifies CSARACGGGNPNQETQFF.